This entry lists 5 T cell receptor beta chains sequenced from one sample in a study of CD8 T cells in ankylosing spondylitis. Study outcomes and limitations: A TCR beta motif made of under 10 highly homologous variants seemed typical of ankylosing spondylitis blood.

TCRdb itself ran the 5' RACE reads through MiXCR, one entry per CDR3 protein. The data show roughly 670,000 distinct CDR3 sequences, with roughly 19% seen just once and 19% held by the top ten. Their antigens remain unidentified. Material: blood, either unsorted or a sorted T cell fraction (not recorded which). The receptors were gathered from a male donor with ankylosing spondylitis.

This clonotype showed up many times. The J gene is TRBJ2-7, the V gene TRBV29-1, with 7 positions matching TRBD2. The CDR3 has 13 amino acids. Germline V CDR1 and CDR2: SQVTM, ANQGSEA. CDR3 sequence (DNA): TGCAGTGTCGCTAGCGGAAGCTCCTACGAGCAGTACTTC. It codes for CSVASGSSYEQYF.

The sample holds a few counts of this clonotype. The genes are TRBV27 and TRBJ2-1, with D perhaps matching TRBD1 (5 bases). This CDR3 spans 17 amino acids. The V end was cut by 6 bases, the J end by 2 bases, with 20 bases between. Germline V gene lookup returns CDR1 MNHEY and CDR2 SMNVEV (reference sequence). CDR3: CASSYRISRGAYNEQFF. The CDR3 coding sequence is TGTGCCAGCAGCTACCGAATATCTAGGGGTGCCTACAATGAGCAGTTCTTC.

This clonotype was seen a handful of times. The chain couples TRBV30 to TRBJ1-4, with D perhaps TRBD1 (6 bases). Trimming removed 4 bases from V and 3 bases from J, with 12 bases in between. Germline values: CDR1 GTSNPN, CDR2 SVGIG (reference sequence). The CDR3 spans 14 residues. CDR3 protein: CAWTSGAANEKLFF. CDR3 bases: TGTGCCTGGACTTCGGGGGCAGCTAATGAAAAACTGTTTTTT. The complete variable domain, with remaining parts taken from reference TRBV30 and TRBJ1-4, reads SQTIHQWPATLVQPVGSPLSLECTVEGTSNPNLYWYRQAAGRGLQLLFYSVGIGQISSEVPQNLSASRPQDRQFILSSKKLLLSDSGFYLCAWTSGAANEKLFFGSGTQLSVL.

This clonotype came up a few times. The chain joins TRBV20-1 to TRBJ2-1; 7 bases fit TRBD2. The CDR3 contains 14 residues. CDR1 and CDR2 (germline): DFQATT, SNEGSKA (reference sequence). V trimming: 5 bases; J trimming: 9 bases; junction bases outside the gene matches: 13. CDR3 DNA sequence: TGCAGTGCTGACTCGGTGGGGGGGTTGGGTGAGCAGTTCTTC. Its protein is CSADSVGGLGEQFF.

V usage is TRBV5-6 and J usage is TRBJ1-5; no firm D call. Per germline, CDR1 SGHDT and CDR2 YYEEEE. The ends were cut back, 0 bases at V and 2 bases at J, with 9 bases in the middle. This CDR3 spans 15 amino acids. CDR3 in amino acids: CASSLAALGNQPQHF. The CDR3 DNA sequence: TGTGCCAGCAGCTTGGCCGCCCTGGGCAATCAGCCCCAGCATTTT.